A single sample gave rise to the 3 T cell receptor beta chains below, sequenced in a study of cytomegalovirus exposure and HLA in healthy donors. Profiled with immunoSEQ multiplex PCR; TCRdb holds only in-frame clones, not every one. The sample shows 250,000 to 400,000 clones, about 90% of them seen only once. Sequencing was performed on PBMCs. All receptors derive from a woman aged 30 to 39 in good health and CMV-seropositive.

This chain joins TRBV7-9 and TRBJ2-6, with 7 bases that match TRBD1. CDR1 and CDR2 from the germline V gene are SEHNR and FQNEAQ (reference sequence). The CDR3 extends over 16 amino acids. The junction had 6 bases not matched to a gene; V was cut back by 5 bases and J by 2 bases. Written as DNA, the CDR3 is TGTGCCAGCAGCACCCACAGGGGACCTGGGGCCAACGTCCTGACTTTC. Translation gives CASSTHRGPGANVLTF.

The chain has TRBV7-8 and TRBJ1-3; D uncertain. V lost 7 bases to trimming and J lost 0 bases, with 4 bases between them. Germline-derived CDR1 and CDR2 are SGHVS and FQNEAQ. This CDR3 has 12 residues. CDR3 in DNA: TGTGCCAGCACCCTCTCTGGAAACACCATATATTTT. This encodes CASTLSGNTIYF.

This chain links TRBV9 with TRBJ2-7; perhaps TRBD2 as D (5 bases). This CDR3 is 20 amino acids long. Germline-derived CDR1 and CDR2 are SGDLS and YYNGEE. Trimming removed 2 bases from V and 0 bases from J, with 27 bases in between. CDR3 amino acids: CASSVGATRGSQQLSYEQYF. The CDR3 DNA sequence: TGTGCCAGCAGCGTCGGAGCCACTAGAGGGTCACAACAGCTCTCCTACGAGCAGTACTTC.